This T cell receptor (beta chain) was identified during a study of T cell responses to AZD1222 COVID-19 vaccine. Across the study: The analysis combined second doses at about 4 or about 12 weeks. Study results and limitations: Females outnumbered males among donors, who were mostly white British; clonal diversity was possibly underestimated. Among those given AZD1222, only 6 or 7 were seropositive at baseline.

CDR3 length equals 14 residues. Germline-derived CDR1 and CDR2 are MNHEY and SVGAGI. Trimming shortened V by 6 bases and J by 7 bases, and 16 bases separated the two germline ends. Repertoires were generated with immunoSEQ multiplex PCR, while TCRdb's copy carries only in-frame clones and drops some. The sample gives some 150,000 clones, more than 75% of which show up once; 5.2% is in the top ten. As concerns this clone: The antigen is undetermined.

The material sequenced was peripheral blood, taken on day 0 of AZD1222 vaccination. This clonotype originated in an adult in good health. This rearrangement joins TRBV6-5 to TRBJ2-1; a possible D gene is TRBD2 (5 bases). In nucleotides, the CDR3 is TGTGCCAGCAGGAGGACTGGGCCGGTAAATGAGCAGTTCTTC. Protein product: CASRRTGPVNEQFF.